This T cell receptor beta chain originates from a study of cytomegalovirus exposure and HLA in healthy donors. Whole-study findings and limits: A later analysis reportedly found fewer N-insertions in an Asian-associated ancestry cluster than the approximately 700-donor mean.

Regarding this clone: What it recognizes is unknown.

Germline values: CDR1 SGHVS, CDR2 FNYEAQ. The CDR3 is made up of 15 amino acids. V dropped 4 bases and J dropped 4; count of bases not matched to a gene: 9. The PCR made use of 60 Vbeta and 13 Jbeta primers. Assay: immunoSEQ multiplex PCR; the TCRdb copy retains only in-frame clones and omits some. The sample records 150,000 to 160,000 clones, about 85% being singletons. This receptor was obtained from a woman aged 18-30 years in good health and CMV-seronegative. This chain uses TRBV7-6 with TRBJ2-7; TRBD1 matches 8 bases. Specimen: PBMCs. CDR3 coding DNA: TGTGCCAGCAGCTCGTACCGGGACAGGTTTTACGAGCAGTACTTC. The encoded protein is CASSSYRDRFYEQYF. The variable domain in full, completed from reference TRBV7-6 and TRBJ2-7, reads GAGVSQSPRYKVTKRGQDVALRCDPISGHVSLYWYRQALGQGPEFLTYFNYEAQQDKSGLPNDRFSAERPEGSISTLTIQRTEQRDSAMYRCASSSYRDRFYEQYFGPGTRLTVT.